Listed here is a single T cell receptor (beta chain). This entry comes from a study of blood T cell repertoires in COVID-19. Study background: T cells, B-cell-depleted T cells, or PBMCs supplied cDNA or gDNA.

The germline V gene has CDR1 SGHRS and CDR2 YFSETQ. This CDR3 is 14 amino acids long. Trimming cost V 1 base and J 5 bases, with 9 bases left between them. Authors' data handling: Reference gene primer amplification gave estimated nucleated cell counts. Here immunoSEQ multiplex PCR was the method, and the copy in TCRdb shows in-frame clones only, minus some. V, J and clone size reflect that table, while D and trimming were determined from the DNA. The sample contains fewer than 110,000 clones, roughly 84% of which appear only once. The V gene is TRBV5-1, the J gene TRBJ2-2; D ambiguous. Sequenced input: peripheral blood. The sequence was collected from a human donor in a cohort sampled during active COVID-19. CDR3 DNA sequence: TGCGCCAGCAGCTTGTCCTTTCTGACCGGGGAGCTGTTTTTT. It yields the protein CASSLSFLTGELFF.